This record covers a single T cell receptor (beta chain). Its antigen is unknown. The junction does not match germline at one end; this may be a read error. No neoadjuvant therapy was given to the selected pancreatic ductal adenocarcinoma patients before their surgery. Method: immunoSEQ multiplex PCR; TCRdb's copy keeps in-frame clones and lacks some. The sample gives over 85,000 clones, roughly 96% of which show up once; less than 4% is in the top ten. These data come from a study of T cells in pancreatic ductal adenocarcinoma. Notes on the study in general: Tumor samples had fewer productive templates and about 8-fold fewer unique clonotypes than blood. Comparisons of tumor and blood clonality may show falsely lower tumor diversity. Blood clonality (roughly 0.07) did not differ significantly from tumor (about 0.11). The resected pancreatic cancer cohort was biased toward the minority with early-stage disease.

The receptor's source is a human donor with pancreatic ductal adenocarcinoma. The sample comprised PBMCs.

The CDR3 loop reads CASSLSRASGAIF. The DNA for the CDR3 is TGTGCCAGCAGTTTATCTAGGGCTAGCGGAGCGATCTTC. The rearrangement joins TRBV28 to TRBJ2-1, with TRBD2 matching 7 bases. Germline-derived CDR1 and CDR2 are MDHEN and SYDVKM. The CDR3 runs 13 residues.